This passage covers 10 T cell receptor beta chains from one sample sequenced in a study of T cells expressing NK-cell markers. TCRdb re-called the 5' RACE reads and catalogs CDR3 proteins one per entry, DNA excluded. The sample has over 150,000 distinct CDR3 sequences, and its top ten clones hold around a third. Sequencing was performed on blood T cells: a sorted CD56 or NKG2C T cell subset, CD4+ or CD8+ T cells, or bulk PBMC T cells (not recorded which). The receptors here all came from a woman in her 50s in good health.

V usage is TRBV7-9 and J usage is TRBJ2-7; checking the TCRdb D call of TRBD1 is not possible without DNA. In germline, CDR1 is SEHNR, CDR2 FQNEAQ (reference sequence). The CDR3 is made up of 14 amino acids. CDR3 amino acids: CASSQNLGQYEQYF.

This CDR3 reads CASSGRTENTEAFF. The V gene is TRBV6-6, the J gene TRBJ1-1; TCRdb selects TRBD1, and the lack of DNA leaves this call unchecked. The CDR3 is 14 residues long. The germline gives CDR1 MNHNY, CDR2 SVGAGI (reference sequence).

The gene calls are TRBV5-1 and TRBJ2-2; TCRdb's D gene call, TRBD2, goes unchecked for lack of DNA. This CDR3 spans 17 amino acids. The germline CDR1 and CDR2 sequences are SGHRS and YFSETQ. The CDR3 loop is CASRPPTSGAGTGELFF.

V usage is TRBV2 and J usage is TRBJ1-2; without DNA, the TCRdb call of TRBD1 cannot be checked. Germline V CDR1 and CDR2: SNHLY, FYNNEI. CDR3 size: 16 residues. CDR3 protein: CASRYRDSYFSDGYTF.

The chain combines TRBV6-2 or TRBV6-3 with TRBJ2-2; TCRdb selects TRBD1, and the lack of DNA leaves this call unchecked. The length of the CDR3 is 14 residues. The germline gives CDR1 MNHEY, CDR2 SVGEGT. The CDR3 is CASSTGQNTGELFF.

The chain links TRBV15 to TRBJ1-3; absent DNA, TCRdb's TRBD1 call cannot be checked. The CDR3 is 15 residues long. Germline V gene lookup returns CDR1 LNHNV and CDR2 YYDKDF (reference sequence). The CDR3: CATSREGGTGNTIYF.

The chain links TRBV25-1 to TRBJ1-1; TCRdb lists TRBD1, though no DNA is available to test this call. This CDR3 has 14 residues. Per germline, CDR1 MGHDK and CDR2 SYGVNS. CDR3 sequence: CASSEQGTNTEAFF.

The V gene is TRBV3-1, the J gene TRBJ1-3. Germline lookup yields CDR1 LGHDT and CDR2 YNNKEL (reference sequence). The length of the CDR3 is 15 residues. The chain's CDR3 is CASSQDGGSGNTIYF. The full variable domain, in which reference TRBV3-1 and TRBJ1-3 provide the parts outside the CDR3, is DTAVSQTPKYLVTQMGNDKSIKCEQNLGHDTMYWYKQDSKKFLKIMFSYNNKELIINETVPNRFSPKSPDKAHLNLHINSLELGDSAVYFCASSQDGGSGNTIYFGEGSWLTVV.

The chain joins TRBV19 to TRBJ1-1. This CDR3 is 11 amino acids long. From germline, CDR1 is LNHDA and CDR2 SQIVND (reference sequence). The CDR3 protein is CASSGNSEAFF.

The chain uses TRBV5-6 and TRBJ1-1; TCRdb selects TRBD1, and the lack of DNA leaves this call unchecked. CDR1 is SGHDT, CDR2 YYEEEE, per germline. This CDR3 region has 15 residues. CDR3 protein: CASSFGGDRDTEAFF.